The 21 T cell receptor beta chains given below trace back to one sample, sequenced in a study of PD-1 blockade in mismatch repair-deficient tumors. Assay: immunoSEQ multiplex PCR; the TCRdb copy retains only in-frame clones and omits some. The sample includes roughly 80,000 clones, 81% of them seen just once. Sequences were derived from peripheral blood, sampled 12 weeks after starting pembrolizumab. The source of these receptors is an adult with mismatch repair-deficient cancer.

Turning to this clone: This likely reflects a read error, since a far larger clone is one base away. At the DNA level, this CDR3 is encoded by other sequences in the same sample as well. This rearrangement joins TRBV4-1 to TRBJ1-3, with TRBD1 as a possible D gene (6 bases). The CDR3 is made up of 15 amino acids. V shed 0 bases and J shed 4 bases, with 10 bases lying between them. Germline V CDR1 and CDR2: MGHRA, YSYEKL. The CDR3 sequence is CASSQDEGGGNTIYF. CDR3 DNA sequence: TGCGCCAGCAGCCAAGATGAGGGGGGAGGAAACACCATATATTTT.

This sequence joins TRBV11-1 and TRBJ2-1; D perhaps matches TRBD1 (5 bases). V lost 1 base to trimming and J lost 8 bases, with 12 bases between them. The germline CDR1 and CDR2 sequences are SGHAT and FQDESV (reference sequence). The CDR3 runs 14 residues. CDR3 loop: CASSLGPRTHEQFF. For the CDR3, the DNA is TGTGCCAGCAGCTTAGGCCCTCGGACACATGAGCAGTTCTTC. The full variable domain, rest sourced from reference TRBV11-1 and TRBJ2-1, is EAEVAQSPRYKITEKSQAVAFWCDPISGHATLYWYRQILGQGPELLVQFQDESVVDDSQLPKDRFSAERLKGVDSTLKIQPAELGDSAMYLCASSLGPRTHEQFFGPGTRLTVL.

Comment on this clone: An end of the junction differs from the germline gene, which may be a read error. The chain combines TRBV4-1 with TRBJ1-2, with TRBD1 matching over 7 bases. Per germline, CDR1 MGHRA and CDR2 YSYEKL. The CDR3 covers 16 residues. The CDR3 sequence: CASSIRTVEGASTESF. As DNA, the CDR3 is TGCGCCAGCAGCATCAGGACGGTCGAGGGGGCCTCTACCGAAAGCTTC.

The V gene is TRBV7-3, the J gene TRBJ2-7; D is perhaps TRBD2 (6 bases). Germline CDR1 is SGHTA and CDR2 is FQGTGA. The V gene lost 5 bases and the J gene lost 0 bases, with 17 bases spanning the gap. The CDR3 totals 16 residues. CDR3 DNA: TGTGCCAGCAGCCCATCGGGACTGTCGAGCTCCTACGAGCAGTACTTC. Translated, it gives CASSPSGLSSSYEQYF.

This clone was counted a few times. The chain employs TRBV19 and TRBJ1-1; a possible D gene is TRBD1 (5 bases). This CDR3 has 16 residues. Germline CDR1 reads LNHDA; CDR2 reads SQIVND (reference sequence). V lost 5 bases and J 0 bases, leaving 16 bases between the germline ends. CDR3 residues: CASSAGPAVMNTEAFF. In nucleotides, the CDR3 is TGTGCCAGTAGTGCGGGACCGGCCGTCATGAACACTGAAGCTTTCTTT.

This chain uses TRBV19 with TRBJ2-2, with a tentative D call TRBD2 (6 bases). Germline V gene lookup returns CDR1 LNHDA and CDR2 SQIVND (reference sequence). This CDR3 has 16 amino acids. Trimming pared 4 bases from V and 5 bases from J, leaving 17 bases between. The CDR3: CASSTDGGVGTGELFF. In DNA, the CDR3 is TGTGCCAGTAGTACTGATGGAGGGGTAGGGACCGGGGAGCTGTTTTTT.

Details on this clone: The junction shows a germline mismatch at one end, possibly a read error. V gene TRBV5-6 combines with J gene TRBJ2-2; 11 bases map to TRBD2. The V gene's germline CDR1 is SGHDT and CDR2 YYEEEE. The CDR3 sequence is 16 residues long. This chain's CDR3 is CASRLGLAENTGELFF. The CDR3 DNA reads TGTGCCAGCAGGTTGGGACTAGCGGAGAACACCGGGGAGCTGTTTTTT.

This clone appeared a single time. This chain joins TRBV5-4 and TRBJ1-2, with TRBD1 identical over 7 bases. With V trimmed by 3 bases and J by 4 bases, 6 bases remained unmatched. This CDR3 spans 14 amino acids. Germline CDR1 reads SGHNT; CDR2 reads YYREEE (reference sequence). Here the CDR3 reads CASSWGDSPYGYTF. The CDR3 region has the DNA TGTGCCAGCAGCTGGGGGGACAGCCCCTATGGCTACACCTTC.

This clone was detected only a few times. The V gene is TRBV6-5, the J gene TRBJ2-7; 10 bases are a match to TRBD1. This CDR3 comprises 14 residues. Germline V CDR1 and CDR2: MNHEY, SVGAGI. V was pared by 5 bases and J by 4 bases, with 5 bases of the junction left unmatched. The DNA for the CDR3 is TGTGCCAGCAGTCTCGGGGACAGGGGATACGAGCAGTACTTC. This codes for CASSLGDRGYEQYF.

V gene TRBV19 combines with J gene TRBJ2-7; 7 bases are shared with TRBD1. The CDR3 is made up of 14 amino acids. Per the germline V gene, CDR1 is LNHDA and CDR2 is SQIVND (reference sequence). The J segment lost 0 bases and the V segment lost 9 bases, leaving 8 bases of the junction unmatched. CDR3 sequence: CASSDRETSYEQYF. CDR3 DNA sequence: TGTGCCAGCTCCGACAGGGAAACCTCCTACGAGCAGTACTTC.

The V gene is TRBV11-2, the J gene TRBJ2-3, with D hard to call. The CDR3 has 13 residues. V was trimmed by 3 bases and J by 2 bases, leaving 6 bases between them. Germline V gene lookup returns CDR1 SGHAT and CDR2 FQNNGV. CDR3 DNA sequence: TGTGCCAGCAGCTTTAGTGACACAGATACGCAGTATTTT. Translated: CASSFSDTDTQYF.

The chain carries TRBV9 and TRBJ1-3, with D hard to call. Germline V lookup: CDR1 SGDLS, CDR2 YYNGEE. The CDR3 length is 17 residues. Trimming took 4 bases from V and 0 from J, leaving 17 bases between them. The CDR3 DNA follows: TGTGCCAGCAGCTTTAGAGAGGTACAAAGCTCTGGAAACACCATATATTTT. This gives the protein CASSFREVQSSGNTIYF.

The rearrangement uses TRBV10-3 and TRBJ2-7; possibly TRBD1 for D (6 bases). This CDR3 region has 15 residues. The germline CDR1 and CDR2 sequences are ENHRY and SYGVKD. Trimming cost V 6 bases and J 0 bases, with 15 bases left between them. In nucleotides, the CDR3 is TGTGCCATCAGCCAGACAGGAAGGCTCTCCTACGAGCAGTACTTC. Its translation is CAISQTGRLSYEQYF.

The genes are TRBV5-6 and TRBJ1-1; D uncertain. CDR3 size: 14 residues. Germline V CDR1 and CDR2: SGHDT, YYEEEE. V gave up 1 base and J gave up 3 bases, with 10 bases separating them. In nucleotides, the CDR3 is TGTGCCAGCAGCTTGCCCGGGCGGGACACTGAAGCTTTCTTT. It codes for CASSLPGRDTEAFF.

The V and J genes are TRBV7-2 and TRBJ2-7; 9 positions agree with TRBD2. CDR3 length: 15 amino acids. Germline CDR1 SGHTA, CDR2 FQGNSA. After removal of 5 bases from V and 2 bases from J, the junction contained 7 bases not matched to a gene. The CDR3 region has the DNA TGTGCCAGCAGCGCCGGGACTAGCCGAACCTACGAGCAGTACTTC. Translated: CASSAGTSRTYEQYF.

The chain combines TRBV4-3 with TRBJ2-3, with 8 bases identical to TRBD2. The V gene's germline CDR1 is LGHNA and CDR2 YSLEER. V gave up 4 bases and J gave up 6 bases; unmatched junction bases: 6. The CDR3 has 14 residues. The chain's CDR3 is CASSLTSGRDTQYF. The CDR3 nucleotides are TGCGCCAGCAGCCTTACTAGCGGCAGGGATACGCAGTATTTT.

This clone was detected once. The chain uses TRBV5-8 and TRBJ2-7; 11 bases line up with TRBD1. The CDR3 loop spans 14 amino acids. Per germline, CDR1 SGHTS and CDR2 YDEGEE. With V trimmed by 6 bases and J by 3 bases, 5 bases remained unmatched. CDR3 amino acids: CASIGTGGSYEQYF. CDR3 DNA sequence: TGTGCCAGCATCGGGACAGGGGGAAGCTACGAGCAGTACTTC. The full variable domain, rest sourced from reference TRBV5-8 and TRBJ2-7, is EAGVTQSPTHLIKTRGQQATLRCSPISGHTSVYWYQQALGLGLQFLLWYDEGEERNRGNFPPRFSGRQFPNYSSELNVNALELEDSALYLCASIGTGGSYEQYFGPGTRLTVT.

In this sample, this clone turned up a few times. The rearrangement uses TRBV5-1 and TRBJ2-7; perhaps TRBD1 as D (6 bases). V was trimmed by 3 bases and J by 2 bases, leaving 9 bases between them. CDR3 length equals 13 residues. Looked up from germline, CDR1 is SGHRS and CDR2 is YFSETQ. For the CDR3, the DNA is TGCGCCAGCAGCTGGGGACAAACCTACGAGCAGTACTTC. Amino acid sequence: CASSWGQTYEQYF.

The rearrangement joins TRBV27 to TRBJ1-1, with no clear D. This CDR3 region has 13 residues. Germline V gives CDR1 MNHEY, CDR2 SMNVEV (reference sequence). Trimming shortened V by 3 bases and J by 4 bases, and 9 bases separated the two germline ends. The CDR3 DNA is TGTGCCAGCAGTTTTGGGTCAGGCACTGAAGCTTTCTTT. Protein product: CASSFGSGTEAFF.

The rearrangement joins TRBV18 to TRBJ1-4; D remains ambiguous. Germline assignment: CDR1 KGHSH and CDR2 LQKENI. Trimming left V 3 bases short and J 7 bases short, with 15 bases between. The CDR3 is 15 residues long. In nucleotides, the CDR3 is TGTGCCAGCTCACCTTATCCGGGCCTGCTTGAAAAACTGTTTTTT. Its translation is CASSPYPGLLEKLFF. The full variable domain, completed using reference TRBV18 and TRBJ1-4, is NAGVMQNPRHLVRRRGQEARLRCSPMKGHSHVYWYRQLPEEGLKFMVYLQKENIIDESGMPKERFSAEFPKEGPSILRIQQVVRGDSAAYFCASSPYPGLLEKLFFGSGTQLSVL.

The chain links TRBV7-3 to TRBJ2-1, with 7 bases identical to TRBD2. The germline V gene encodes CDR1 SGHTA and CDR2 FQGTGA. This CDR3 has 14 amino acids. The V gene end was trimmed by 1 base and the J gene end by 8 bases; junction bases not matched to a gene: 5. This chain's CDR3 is CASSLMGTTDEQFF. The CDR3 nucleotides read TGTGCCAGCAGCTTAATGGGGACTACAGATGAGCAGTTCTTC.